These T cell receptor beta chains were read from a single sample in a study of T cells in Graves' hyperthyroidism and ophthalmopathy. TCRdb ran MiXCR on the multiplex PCR reads and lists one entry per CDR3 protein. The table has fewer than 650,000 distinct CDR3 sequences, approximately 15% seen once. The sequencing sample was made of blood. These receptors came from a young woman with Graves' ophthalmopathy. Both conserved end residues are trimmed from each CDR3.

j_call: TRBJ2-7; cdr3_length: 13; v_call: TRBV7-8; cdr3_aa: ASSFQLGNSYEQY
j_call: TRBJ2-7; cdr3_length: 12; v_call: TRBV6-2/TRBV6-3; cdr3_aa: ASRPGLPSSEQY
j_call: TRBJ2-5; cdr3_length: 10; v_call: TRBV7-7; cdr3_aa: ASGLGDGTQY
j_call: TRBJ1-5; cdr3_length: 12; v_call: TRBV20-1; cdr3_aa: SANRPRIGQPQH
j_call: TRBJ1-2; cdr3_length: 11; v_call: TRBV5-1; cdr3_aa: ASSPTGAYGYT
j_call: TRBJ2-5; cdr3_length: 14; v_call: TRBV5-1; cdr3_aa: ASSSSRETPAETQY
j_call: TRBJ2-1; cdr3_length: 12; v_call: TRBV19; cdr3_aa: ASMRSGPYNEQF
j_call: TRBJ2-3; cdr3_length: 12; v_call: TRBV6-1; cdr3_aa: ASEGNSYTDTQY
j_call: TRBJ1-5; cdr3_length: 11; v_call: TRBV7-9; cdr3_aa: ASSRDGNQPQH
j_call: TRBJ1-1; cdr3_length: 11; v_call: TRBV10-3; cdr3_aa: AIKGLMNTEAF
j_call: TRBJ2-7; cdr3_length: 16; v_call: TRBV5-1; cdr3_aa: ASSTYIHDRGQGYEQY
j_call: TRBJ2-7; cdr3_length: 12; v_call: TRBV7-2; cdr3_aa: ASSKTSGPYEQY
j_call: TRBJ1-3; cdr3_length: 17; v_call: TRBV19; cdr3_aa: ASSIPNNPTQGDGNTIY
j_call: TRBJ1-5; cdr3_length: 12; v_call: TRBV15; cdr3_aa: ATSRGSGNQPQH
j_call: TRBJ1-2; cdr3_length: 12; v_call: TRBV9; cdr3_aa: ASSNRDRAYGYT
j_call: TRBJ2-7; cdr3_length: 14; v_call: TRBV7-9; cdr3_aa: ASSSVARGGSYEQY
j_call: TRBJ2-1; cdr3_length: 13; v_call: TRBV24-1; cdr3_aa: ATSDPRGDGNEQF
j_call: TRBJ2-1; cdr3_length: 10; v_call: TRBV5-1; cdr3_aa: ASSLEGAEQF
j_call: TRBJ2-5; cdr3_length: 11; v_call: TRBV12-3/TRBV12-4; cdr3_aa: ASTKGGKETQY
j_call: TRBJ2-1; cdr3_length: 12; v_call: TRBV7-9; cdr3_aa: ASRSGLAAGEQF
j_call: TRBJ1-2; cdr3_length: 14; v_call: TRBV2; cdr3_aa: ASSEEVVGVVYGYT
j_call: TRBJ2-7; cdr3_length: 13; v_call: TRBV5-1; cdr3_aa: ASSLGLAEGKEQY
j_call: TRBJ2-4; cdr3_length: 11; v_call: TRBV20-1; cdr3_aa: SAAPGAKNIQY
j_call: TRBJ1-3; cdr3_length: 13; v_call: TRBV2; cdr3_aa: ASGEGPRSGNTIY
j_call: TRBJ1-3; cdr3_length: 15; v_call: TRBV4-1; cdr3_aa: ASSQVTGSRSGNTIY
j_call: TRBJ1-1; cdr3_length: 9; v_call: TRBV29-1; cdr3_aa: SVRGGTEAF
j_call: TRBJ2-7; cdr3_length: 12; v_call: TRBV14; cdr3_aa: ASSPTVGEAEQY
j_call: TRBJ2-7; cdr3_length: 13; v_call: TRBV5-1; cdr3_aa: ASSLGTGGLNEQY
j_call: TRBJ2-5; cdr3_length: 12; v_call: TRBV11-3; cdr3_aa: ASSPGQGVETQY
j_call: TRBJ1-5; cdr3_length: 18; v_call: TRBV28; cdr3_aa: ASRPSPHSLGTGPNQPQH
j_call: TRBJ2-1; cdr3_length: 10; v_call: TRBV7-8; cdr3_aa: ASSGSSGWQF
j_call: TRBJ2-6; cdr3_length: 16; v_call: TRBV6-1; cdr3_aa: ASRAFLTASSGANVLT
j_call: TRBJ2-7; cdr3_length: 12; v_call: TRBV27; cdr3_aa: ASSPGTNLYEQY
j_call: TRBJ1-6; cdr3_length: 14; v_call: TRBV7-8; cdr3_aa: ASSAPVDRGNSPLH
j_call: TRBJ2-7; cdr3_length: 13; v_call: TRBV12-3/TRBV12-4; cdr3_aa: ASSLAGQGSYEQY
j_call: TRBJ1-5; cdr3_length: 13; v_call: TRBV7-9; cdr3_aa: ASSLAGATVQPQH
j_call: TRBJ2-5; cdr3_length: 15; v_call: TRBV28; cdr3_aa: ASSRQGANLWQETQY
j_call: TRBJ2-3; cdr3_length: 13; v_call: TRBV7-9; cdr3_aa: ASWLAAVPRDTQY
j_call: TRBJ1-6; cdr3_length: 13; v_call: TRBV28; cdr3_aa: ASSLLVQRVSPLH
j_call: TRBJ1-2; cdr3_length: 19; v_call: TRBV5-6; cdr3_aa: ASRRGVPDRGQGRPNYGYT
j_call: TRBJ2-7; cdr3_length: 14; v_call: TRBV11-2; cdr3_aa: ASSLGVGRGVHEQY
j_call: TRBJ2-3; cdr3_length: 13; v_call: TRBV27; cdr3_aa: ASSLLAVNTDTQY
j_call: TRBJ1-5; cdr3_length: 13; v_call: TRBV28; cdr3_aa: ASSFLDRGNQPQH
j_call: TRBJ2-5; cdr3_length: 14; v_call: TRBV7-8; cdr3_aa: ASSFIRDREEETQY
j_call: TRBJ1-2; cdr3_length: 13; v_call: TRBV5-5; cdr3_aa: ASSLGDTAGYGYT
j_call: TRBJ1-4; cdr3_length: 12; v_call: TRBV7-8; cdr3_aa: ASSWGGPNEKLF
j_call: TRBJ2-7; cdr3_length: 13; v_call: TRBV27; cdr3_aa: ASSPPGGGTYEQY
j_call: TRBJ2-2; cdr3_length: 14; v_call: TRBV6-1; cdr3_aa: ASSPLAGGYDGELF
j_call: TRBJ2-7; cdr3_length: 11; v_call: TRBV7-2; cdr3_aa: ASSLIAGDEQY
j_call: TRBJ1-6; cdr3_length: 13; v_call: TRBV12-3/TRBV12-4; cdr3_aa: ASSLSLGRYSPLH
j_call: TRBJ2-2; cdr3_length: 15; v_call: TRBV12-3/TRBV12-4; cdr3_aa: AQRGSGVHRTQGELF
j_call: TRBJ2-7; cdr3_length: 12; v_call: TRBV6-2/TRBV6-3; cdr3_aa: ASSYLGVADEQY
j_call: TRBJ2-1; cdr3_length: 11; v_call: TRBV2; cdr3_aa: ASREGTYNEQF
j_call: TRBJ2-7; cdr3_length: 14; v_call: TRBV6-2/TRBV6-3; cdr3_aa: TSSLRRDRGSYEQY
j_call: TRBJ2-7; cdr3_length: 11; v_call: TRBV20-1; cdr3_aa: SARLRGHNEQY
j_call: TRBJ2-6; cdr3_length: 14; v_call: TRBV2; cdr3_aa: ASMWTASSGANVLT
j_call: TRBJ2-1; cdr3_length: 14; v_call: TRBV7-9; cdr3_aa: ASSLATGLGHNEQF
j_call: TRBJ2-3; cdr3_length: 11; v_call: TRBV11-3; cdr3_aa: ASRGTGVDTQY
j_call: TRBJ2-5; cdr3_length: 13; v_call: TRBV28; cdr3_aa: ASSLRGTHQETQY
j_call: TRBJ2-3; cdr3_length: 13; v_call: TRBV6-1; cdr3_aa: ASSPKGVSTDTQY